This entry lists 29 T cell receptor beta chains sequenced from one sample in a study of T-cell reconstitution after alpha-beta-depleted transplantation in children. Molecular barcoding with unique molecular identifiers was used for the TCRbeta library. Using its own MiXCR run on the PCR reads, TCRdb lists one record per CDR3 protein. The table shows 200,000 to 250,000 distinct CDR3 sequences, with about a tenth occurring only once. The specimen was PBMCs, collected before TCRalphabeta/CD19-depleted stem cell transplant. All receptors derive from a child under two years old with acute myeloid leukemia, due to receive a stem cell transplant.

The chain is built from TRBV20-1 and TRBJ2-7; 10 bases fit TRBD1. Germline CDR1 DFQATT, CDR2 SNEGSKA (reference sequence). Unmatched junction bases numbered 5, after V lost 1 base and J lost 5 bases. CDR3 length: 14 residues. The CDR3 loop reads CSARVWDRGNEQYF. The CDR3 nucleotides are TGCAGTGCTAGAGTTTGGGACAGGGGAAACGAGCAGTACTTC.

This clonotype was seen at least ten times. This chain joins TRBV6-1 and TRBJ2-7, with TRBD1 identical over 7 bases. CDR1 MNHNS and CDR2 SASEGT come from the germline V gene. The CDR3 spans 17 residues. J lost 2 bases, V lost 6 bases, and 16 bases had no gene match. CDR3 protein: CASSSGTDSFYPYEQYF. In DNA form, the CDR3 reads TGTGCCAGCAGCTCCGGGACAGACAGTTTTTACCCCTACGAGCAGTACTTC.

This clonotype showed up just a few times. This chain uses TRBV19 with TRBJ2-1; D is possibly TRBD1 (5 bases). This CDR3 has 16 amino acids. V gave up 6 bases and J gave up 6 bases, with 21 bases separating them. Germline V gene sequence: CDR1 LNHDA, CDR2 SQIVND (reference sequence). The CDR3: CASSGTGAVGGNEQFF. CDR3 nucleotide sequence: TGTGCCAGTAGCGGTACTGGGGCAGTCGGCGGCAATGAGCAGTTCTTC.

V and J are TRBV7-2 and TRBJ2-7; D uncertain. The CDR3 runs 12 residues. V was clipped by 3 bases and J by 3 bases, with 6 bases between them. Germline V lookup: CDR1 SGHTA, CDR2 FQGNSA. Here the CDR3 reads CASSFPYYEQYF. The DNA of the CDR3 is TGTGCCAGCAGCTTCCCGTACTACGAGCAGTACTTC.

This clonotype was observed many times. The rearrangement joins TRBV20-1 to TRBJ1-1, with D perhaps TRBD1 (6 bases). The germline V gene has CDR1 DFQATT and CDR2 SNEGSKA (reference sequence). The V end was cut by 6 bases, the J end by 0 bases, with 11 bases between. The CDR3 length is 13 residues. DNA of the CDR3: TGCAGTGCCCCAGGACAGATGAACACTGAAGCTTTCTTT. It codes for CSAPGQMNTEAFF.

In its sample, this clonotype was seen many times. The gene calls are TRBV28 and TRBJ2-5, with D possibly TRBD2 on 6 matching bases. CDR1 and CDR2 (germline): MDHEN, SYDVKM. The V and J ends lost 3 bases and 2 bases respectively, with 10 bases between them. The CDR3 covers 14 residues. The CDR3 protein is CASSFGGTQETQYF. The DNA for the CDR3 is TGTGCCAGCAGTTTCGGGGGTACGCAAGAGACCCAGTACTTC.

This clonotype was counted many times. The rearrangement joins TRBV18 to TRBJ2-5; D tentatively reads TRBD1 or TRBD2 (5 bases each). CDR1 is KGHSH, CDR2 LQKENI, per germline. V was trimmed by 4 bases and J by 7 bases, leaving 16 bases between them. CDR3 size: 14 residues. This chain's CDR3 is CASSRREPGGTQYF. In DNA form, the CDR3 reads TGTGCCAGCTCACGTCGGGAACCTGGGGGGACCCAGTACTTC.

With regard to this clonotype: A read error is possible here, since a much larger clone lies one base away. The chain uses TRBV29-1 and TRBJ2-7; TRBD2 is a possible D gene (5 bases). Per the germline V gene, CDR1 is SQVTM and CDR2 is ANQGSEA. The CDR3 has 12 residues. This CDR3 reads CGLKRDKDEQYF. CDR3 in DNA: TGCGGCCTTAAGAGGGATAAGGACGAGCAGTACTTC.

A remark on this clonotype: This could be a read error, since a much larger clone is one nucleotide away. The rearrangement links TRBV28 to TRBJ1-2, with 10 bases that match TRBD1. This CDR3 region has 14 residues. CDR1 and CDR2 from the germline V gene are MDHEN and SYDVKM. CDR3 bases: TGTGCCAGCAGCCCCCAGACAGGGGGCTATGGCGACACCTTC. Amino acid sequence: CASSPQTGGYGDTF.

This clonotype was seen many times. This chain uses TRBV19 with TRBJ2-7; D is undetermined. This CDR3 contains 14 residues. Trimming removed 5 bases at V and 0 bases at J, with 11 bases between. CDR1 and CDR2 from the germline V gene are LNHDA and SQIVND (reference sequence). The CDR3 nucleotides are TGTGCCAGTAGTTTCCAGAAAAGCTCCTACGAGCAGTACTTC. Its protein is CASSFQKSSYEQYF. Complete variable domain (other parts from reference TRBV19 and TRBJ2-7): DGGITQSPKYLFRKEGQNVTLSCEQNLNHDAMYWYRQDPGQGLRLIYYSQIVNDFQKGDIAEGYSVSREKKESFPLTVTSAQKNPTAFYLCASSFQKSSYEQYFGPGTRLTVT.

Many counts were recorded for this clonotype. The chain recombines TRBV29-1 with TRBJ1-2, with 10 bases that match TRBD1. V was pared by 6 bases and J by 3 bases, with 1 base of the junction left unmatched. The CDR3 is 12 amino acids. CDR1 SQVTM and CDR2 ANQGSEA come from the germline V gene. The CDR3 nucleotides read TGCAGCGTAGGGACAGGGGACTATGGCTACACCTTC. Encoded protein: CSVGTGDYGYTF.

J is TRBJ1-2 and V is TRBV5-4; no clear D. Germline V gives CDR1 SGHNT, CDR2 YYREEE (reference sequence). The CDR3 is 14 residues long. The ends were cut back, 4 bases at V and 4 bases at J, with 14 bases in the middle. The CDR3 coding sequence is TGTGCCAGCAGCCCCCATGTAGGTAGCTATGGCTACACCTTC. The encoded protein is CASSPHVGSYGYTF.

This chain joins TRBV28 and TRBJ1-4, with D possibly TRBD1 on 5 matching bases. The V gene lost 6 bases and the J gene lost 8 bases, with 16 bases spanning the gap. The CDR3 covers 14 residues. Germline CDR1 reads MDHEN; CDR2 reads SYDVKM. CDR3 bases: TGTGCCAGCAGCCCCCCAGGGTCGAGAGAAAAACTGTTTTTT. Translation gives CASSPPGSREKLFF.

This clonotype was counted at least ten times. The rearrangement links TRBV5-1 to TRBJ1-1; tentative D call: TRBD1 (5 bases). Germline V CDR1 and CDR2: SGHRS, YFSETQ. The length of the CDR3 is 15 residues. With 0 bases removed from V and 0 bases from J, the gap between germline ends came to 9 bases. CDR3 loop: CASSLEEGMNTEAFF. The CDR3 DNA sequence: TGCGCCAGCAGCTTGGAGGAGGGGATGAACACTGAAGCTTTCTTT. The full variable domain, with the rest looked up from reference TRBV5-1 and TRBJ1-1, is KAGVTQTPRYLIKTRGQQVTLSCSPISGHRSVSWYQQTPGQGLQFLFEYFSETQRNKGNFPGRFSGRQFSNSRSEMNVSTLELGDSALYLCASSLEEGMNTEAFFGQGTRLTVV.

This clonotype came up many times. The gene calls are TRBV12-3 or TRBV12-4 and TRBJ1-2; the match to TRBD1 covers 9 bases. CDR3 length equals 15 residues. Losses at the gene ends were 7 bases for V and 7 bases for J; bases not matched to a gene: 13. For the CDR3, the DNA is TGTGCCAGCACCCCCATAGGACAGGGGCTGGGTGGCTACACCTTC. Amino acid sequence: CASTPIGQGLGGYTF.

This clonotype was counted many times. V gene TRBV5-1 combines with J gene TRBJ2-1; 8 nucleotides line up with TRBD2. Germline CDR1 reads SGHRS; CDR2 reads YFSETQ. V shed 4 bases, J shed 7 bases, and the junction held 10 bases outside the gene matches. This CDR3 has 15 residues. CDR3 protein: CASSGGREGGNEQFF. The DNA for the CDR3 is TGCGCCAGCAGCGGGGGTCGGGAGGGCGGAAATGAGCAGTTCTTC.

This clonotype was picked up a small number of times. This chain connects TRBV5-6 to TRBJ2-1, with TRBD2 as a possible D gene (7 bases). The germline gives CDR1 SGHDT, CDR2 YYEEEE. This CDR3 spans 15 amino acids. Trimming shortened V by 4 bases and J by 3 bases, and 14 bases separated the two germline ends. CDR3 nucleotide sequence: TGTGCCAGCAGCAAGGGAGGGGGGAACTACAATGAGCAGTTCTTC. It translates to CASSKGGGNYNEQFF.

This clonotype was counted many times. The V call is TRBV10-3, the J call TRBJ2-7, with 10 bases aligning to TRBD2. The V and J ends lost 6 bases and 7 bases, in that order; junction bases with no gene match: 6. There are 13 residues in the CDR3. Looked up from germline, CDR1 is ENHRY and CDR2 is SYGVKD. In nucleotides, the CDR3 is TGTGCCATCAGGCTAGCGGGAGCCCAAGAGCAGTACTTC. Translating it yields CAIRLAGAQEQYF.

This clonotype was observed many times. The chain carries TRBV12-3 or TRBV12-4 and TRBJ2-1; 9 nucleotides align to TRBD2. Trimming at V came to 4 bases and at J to 7 bases, leaving 14 bases not matched to a gene. The CDR3 spans 17 residues. Here the CDR3 DNA reads TGTGCCAGCAGTTGGTTATTGACTAGCGGTCTGGGGAATGAGCAGTTCTTC. This codes for CASSWLLTSGLGNEQFF.

This clonotype showed up many times. The CDR3 DNA sequence: TGTGCCAGCAGCTTCCGGGGCGCACCCTCCGAGCAGTACTTC. Its protein is CASSFRGAPSEQYF. The gene calls are TRBV7-2 and TRBJ2-7; D possibly matches TRBD1 or TRBD2 (5 bases each). This CDR3 has 14 amino acids. Deletions cut 3 bases from V and 6 bases from J, with 15 bases between. Looked up from germline, CDR1 is SGHTA and CDR2 is FQGNSA.

This clonotype was seen more than once but under ten times. The rearrangement joins TRBV7-9 to TRBJ1-1; no firm D call. The V end was cut by 5 bases, the J end by 8 bases, with 3 bases between. The germline V gene has CDR1 SEHNR and CDR2 FQNEAQ (reference sequence). This CDR3 contains 9 residues. The CDR3 spells CASSQEAFF. The CDR3 region has the DNA TGTGCCAGCAGCCAGGAAGCTTTCTTT.

This clonotype was seen many times. The rearrangement joins TRBV6-5 to TRBJ1-1, with D unresolved. Germline CDR1 and CDR2: MNHEY and SVGAGI. This CDR3 is built from 13 residues. Trimming shortened V by 4 bases and J by 4 bases, and 10 bases separated the two germline ends. Here the CDR3 DNA reads TGTGCCAGCAGTTCCTATATGAGCACTGAAGCTTTCTTT. It yields the protein CASSSYMSTEAFF.

This clonotype was seen more than once but under ten times. This chain links TRBV5-1 with TRBJ1-4; TRBD1 matches 8 bases. The junction had 3 bases not matched to a gene; V was cut back by 5 bases and J by 3 bases. Germline V lookup: CDR1 SGHRS, CDR2 YFSETQ. This CDR3 has 14 residues. CDR3 DNA sequence: TGCGCCAGCAGGATGGGACAGGCTAATGAAAAACTGTTTTTT. This encodes CASRMGQANEKLFF.

The rearrangement links TRBV4-2 to TRBJ1-2; D ambiguous. The germline V gene encodes CDR1 LGHNA and CDR2 YNFKEQ. Trimming shortened V by 6 bases and J by 7 bases, and 18 bases separated the two germline ends. The CDR3 sequence is 14 residues long. In DNA, the CDR3 is TGTGCCAGCAGGCACACCTGGGGAGAGGCTGGCTACACCTTC. This encodes CASRHTWGEAGYTF.

At least ten counts were recorded for this clonotype. The rearrangement joins TRBV6-2 or TRBV6-3 to TRBJ2-7; maybe TRBD2 (6 bases). The CDR3 runs 11 residues. Germline lookup yields CDR1 MNHEY and CDR2 SVGEGT. Trimming cost V 6 bases and J 7 bases, with 10 bases left between them. The CDR3 DNA reads TGTGCCAGCAGCTACCTAGCGGAGCAGTACTTC. It yields the protein CASSYLAEQYF.

This clonotype was recorded many times. The junction departs from the called germline gene at one end, perhaps through a read error. V and J are TRBV7-7 and TRBJ2-5, with 10 bases matching TRBD2. This CDR3 has 15 residues. Per germline, CDR1 SSHAT and CDR2 FNYEAQ (reference sequence). CDR3 sequence (DNA): TGTGCTAGCAGCGCCTCACTAGCGGGAAAAGAGACCCAGTACTTC. This gives the protein CASSASLAGKETQYF.

This clonotype was found many times. J is TRBJ2-5 and V is TRBV4-1; 8 nucleotides line up with TRBD1. Germline trimming cut 0 bases from V and 5 bases from J; bases unmatched to any gene: 5. The CDR3 is 15 residues long. Germline-derived CDR1 and CDR2 are MGHRA and YSYEKL. The CDR3 region is CASSQDDRGLETQYF. The DNA of the CDR3 is TGCGCCAGCAGCCAAGACGACAGGGGCTTGGAGACCCAGTACTTC.

As regards this clonotype: Germline is not matched at one junction end, which may reflect a read error. The J gene is TRBJ1-2, the V gene TRBV12-3 or TRBV12-4; D gene uncertain. The CDR3 spans 19 residues. CDR3 loop: CTSRELDGNNIPTNYGYTF. In DNA, the CDR3 is TGTACCAGCAGAGAACTGGACGGAAATAACATACCTACTAACTATGGCTACACCTTC.

In this sample, this clonotype turned up many times. V is TRBV7-9 and J is TRBJ1-2; 10 bases match TRBD1. The length of the CDR3 is 16 residues. The trim removed 4 bases at V and 8 bases at J, leaving 13 bases unmatched. Germline V CDR1 and CDR2: SEHNR, FQNEAQ (reference sequence). CDR3 sequence: CASSSKSWDRGFGYTF. CDR3 nucleotide sequence: TGTGCCAGCAGCTCGAAGTCATGGGACAGGGGATTCGGCTACACCTTC.